This T cell receptor beta chain was identified in a study of blood T cell repertoires in COVID-19. Study background: Acute and convalescent COVID-19 samples came from the United States, Italy and Spain. PBMCs, B-cell-depleted T cells, or T cells were the source of the cDNA or gDNA that made up the material.

In the original processing: Reference gene primer amplification gave nucleated cell count estimates. TCRdb's table, derived via immunoSEQ multiplex PCR, lists solely in-frame clones and lacks some. The V and J calls and clone size are taken from that table; D and trimming were inferred from the DNA. The table records fewer than 90,000 clones, over 90% of them present only once. Germline-derived CDR1 and CDR2 are SQVTM and ANQGSEA. This CDR3 region has 13 residues. V was clipped by 4 bases and J by 4 bases, with 12 bases between them. Input material: peripheral blood. V gene TRBV29-1 combines with J gene TRBJ2-3; perhaps TRBD2 as D (6 bases). The origin of this receptor is a human donor with active COVID-19. The donor label of this sample is uncertain. Written as DNA, the CDR3 is TGCAGCGTTGCTTCCTGGGGGGCAGATACGCAGTATTTT. It is translated as CSVASWGADTQYF.